Listed below are T cell receptor beta chains from one sample, sequenced in a study of T cells in Graves' hyperthyroidism and ophthalmopathy. MiXCR was run by TCRdb on the multiplex PCR reads, yielding one entry per CDR3 protein. This sample has 700,000 to 950,000 distinct CDR3 sequences, with roughly 32% found just once. The specimen sequenced was blood. These receptor sequences come from a woman in her forties with Graves' hyperthyroidism. Both conserved end residues are part of each CDR3. D genes are given only for firm matches.

j_call | d_call | v_call | cdr3_aa
TRBJ2-5 | TRBD1 | TRBV7-2 | CASSHGDRQETQYF
TRBJ2-5 | TRBD2 | TRBV20-1 | CSANRLAGKETQYF
TRBJ2-5 | . | TRBV7-6 | CASSLAGGGWRPLQETQYF
TRBJ2-7 | . | TRBV4-3 | CATSQDLWALGQYF
TRBJ2-2 | . | TRBV29-1 | CSVEGARTGELFF
TRBJ2-5 | . | TRBV20-1 | CSASEAGEETQYF
TRBJ1-5 | . | TRBV25-1 | CASSDPGADQPQHF
. | TRBD2 | TRBV9 | CASSVGGTHNEQFF
TRBJ1-1 | . | TRBV6-5 | CASSFHWGSTTEAFF
TRBJ2-7 | . | TRBV4-1 | CASSQDYRSYEQYF
TRBJ1-5 | . | TRBV4-1 | CASSQIPVGQGAVGGNQPQHF
TRBJ2-7 | . | TRBV6-1 | CASSPTATLYEQYF
TRBJ1-1 | . | TRBV29-1 | CPRDGSENTEAFF
TRBJ1-2 | . | TRBV9 | CASSADRHIHGYTF
TRBJ2-7 | . | TRBV7-9 | CASSTRVGGLNSYEQYF
TRBJ1-3 | . | TRBV13 | CASSLTTRVADTIYF
TRBJ2-7 | . | TRBV19 | CVSSRDPDRWNEQYF
TRBJ2-2 | . | TRBV5-1 | CASSLDPDPRLSGELFF
TRBJ2-5 | TRBD2 | TRBV6-5 | CASSYSRSGRAGETQYF
TRBJ2-7 | . | TRBV6-5 | CASRRTASYEQYF
TRBJ1-1 | . | TRBV6-1 | CASRLQGEWNTEAFF
TRBJ1-1 | . | TRBV6-5 | CASSTSILSVAFF
TRBJ2-7 | TRBD1 | TRBV7-8 | CASSSTGQSELSAYEQYF
TRBJ2-2 | TRBD2 | TRBV20-1 | CSAGGLAGGPNTGELFF
TRBJ2-5 | TRBD2 | TRBV7-9 | CASSFSSGAQETQYF
TRBJ1-5 | . | TRBV4-1 | CASSQETGTNQPQHF
TRBJ2-2 | . | TRBV7-2 | CASSGWDNTGELFF
TRBJ2-2 | . | TRBV3-1 | CASSQRLTGELFF
TRBJ1-1 | . | TRBV10-3 | CAISWTPEAFF
TRBJ2-2 | . | TRBV24-1 | CATQPAGNTGELFF
TRBJ2-6 | TRBD2 | TRBV7-2 | CASSLWFEGTSGGISGANVLTF
TRBJ1-1 | . | TRBV29-1 | CSVGVSRGPDTEAFF
TRBJ2-7 | TRBD2 | TRBV7-2 | CASSDYLAGLVEQYF
TRBJ1-5 | . | TRBV10-2 | CASSELGAGRTAAGQPQHF
TRBJ1-4 | . | TRBV9 | CASGLGRGEKLFF
TRBJ1-5 | . | TRBV19 | CASSIIVRGGINQPQHF
TRBJ2-7 | . | TRBV6-5 | CASSSTRRGYEQYF
TRBJ1-4 | . | TRBV4-3 | CASSQDLASNEKLFF
TRBJ2-5 | . | TRBV12-3/TRBV12-4 | CASSWAAGTQYF
TRBJ1-2 | . | TRBV7-9 | CASSRARAGYTF
TRBJ1-1 | TRBD1 | TRBV24-1 | CATSETGQNTEAFF
TRBJ2-2 | . | TRBV6-5 | CASSYGGIGELFF
TRBJ2-7 | . | TRBV4-2 | CASSLTGSGREQYF
TRBJ2-7 | TRBD1 | TRBV9 | CASSRRGTGTHEQYF
TRBJ1-1 | . | TRBV7-3 | CASNVMGGEAFF
TRBJ1-2 | . | TRBV10-3 | CASSLFEQASPTNYGYTF
TRBJ1-2 | . | TRBV7-2 | CASSHGRTDYGYTF
TRBJ1-2 | . | TRBV10-3 | CAMAGTTYGYTF
TRBJ1-5 | . | TRBV20-1 | CSARWDRDSNQPQHF
TRBJ1-5 | TRBD1 | TRBV7-8 | CASSLVRTGQTLHQPQHF
TRBJ2-5 | TRBD1 | TRBV7-3 | CASSPGTGRWETQYF
TRBJ2-7 | TRBD1 | TRBV12-3/TRBV12-4 | CASSTDRVDSYEQYF